Given below is one T cell receptor beta chain in context. Its antigen is undetermined. This entry is derived from a study of T cell responses to AZD1222 COVID-19 vaccine. The V end lost 0 bases, the J end lost 5 bases, and 21 bases lay between the germline ends. The CDR3 is 17 residues long. Germline V lookup: CDR1 SGHTS, CDR2 YDEGEE. Study outcomes and limitations: Donors, mostly white British, included more females; clonal diversity was possibly underestimated. The study sampled repertoires only after the peak T cell response.

Sequencing was performed with immunoSEQ multiplex PCR; in TCRdb, only in-frame clones are kept and a portion is missing. The data contain some 150,000 clones, roughly 88% of them singletons. This sequence was found in an adult who received the AZD1222 COVID-19 vaccine. The specimen was peripheral blood, collected 28 days after the second AZD1222 dose. The rearrangement uses TRBV5-8 and TRBJ2-7; D may be TRBD1 (7 bases). CDR3 sequence: CASSLVRGAYTPHEQYF. In DNA, the CDR3 is TGTGCCAGCAGCTTGGTCAGGGGGGCCTATACCCCCCACGAGCAGTACTTC.